This entry lists 10 T cell receptor beta chains sequenced from one sample in a study of CD8 T cells in Susac syndrome. RNA, at about 0.5 to 1 ug, was reverse transcribed with random hexamers. One entry per CDR3 protein, called by TCRdb with MiXCR from the immunoSEQ multiplex PCR reads. Of approximately 130,000 distinct CDR3 sequences listed, under 95% are singletons. The sequenced material came from CD8+ T cells from PBMCs. The receptors come from a human donor with multiple sclerosis.

This CDR3 is CAWSDRAGSGRTGELFF. CDR3 sequence (DNA): TGTGCCTGGAGTGACCGCGCTGGGAGCGGGAGGACCGGGGAGCTGTTTTTT. The chain uses TRBV30 and TRBJ2-2, with TRBD2 identical over 9 bases. The germline V gene encodes CDR1 GTSNPN and CDR2 SVGIG (reference sequence). There are 17 residues in the CDR3. With 1 base clipped from V and 5 bases from J, the junction kept 11 bases outside the gene matches.

V is TRBV30 and J is TRBJ2-1, with D perhaps assigned TRBD1 or TRBD2 (5 bases each). The CDR3 runs to 16 residues. V lost 1 base and J 0 bases, leaving 13 bases between the germline ends. Germline lookup yields CDR1 GTSNPN and CDR2 SVGIG (reference sequence). This CDR3 is CAWSERDPISYNEQFF. The CDR3 nucleotides are TGTGCCTGGAGTGAGAGGGACCCAATCTCCTACAATGAGCAGTTCTTC.

The V gene is TRBV6-1, the J gene TRBJ2-1; TRBD2 might be the D (5 bases). The CDR3 totals 16 residues. Germline-derived CDR1 and CDR2 are MNHNS and SASEGT. Trimming removed 0 bases from V and 0 bases from J, with 9 bases in between. The CDR3 sequence is CASSEAPTSSYNEQFF. CDR3 in DNA: TGTGCCAGCAGTGAAGCTCCAACTAGCTCCTACAATGAGCAGTTCTTC.

The V gene is TRBV20-1, the J gene TRBJ1-1, with a possible D match to TRBD1 (5 bases). CDR1 DFQATT and CDR2 SNEGSKA come from the germline V gene (reference sequence). CDR3 size: 12 residues. Trimming shortened V by 6 bases and J by 5 bases, and 13 bases separated the two germline ends. The CDR3 bases are TGCAGTGCCCGGGGGGTTATGACTGAAGCTTTCTTT. It is translated as CSARGVMTEAFF.

As regards this clonotype: At one end, the junction sequence differs from germline, possibly due to a read error. This chain connects TRBV27 to TRBJ2-3; D remains unclear. Germline V gives CDR1 MNHEY, CDR2 SMNVEV (reference sequence). This CDR3 has 13 residues. The CDR3 is CASSWSSIDTQYF. For the CDR3, the DNA is TGTGCCAGCAGTTGGAGTAGCATAGATACGCAGTATTTT.

This sequence joins TRBV28 and TRBJ2-3, with 9 bases that match TRBD2. The CDR3 totals 15 residues. Germline V lookup: CDR1 MDHEN, CDR2 SYDVKM. Trimming at V came to 2 bases and at J to 6 bases, leaving 6 bases not matched to a gene. The DNA for the CDR3 is TGTGCCAGCAGTTTACAGCGGGAGGTCGCGGATACGCAGTATTTT. Translation: CASSLQREVADTQYF. The full variable domain, in which reference TRBV28 and TRBJ2-3 provide the parts outside the CDR3, is DVKVTQSSRYLVKRTGEKVFLECVQDMDHENMFWYRQDPGLGLRLIYFSYDVKMKEKGDIPEGYSVSREKKERFSLILESASTNQTSMYLCASSLQREVADTQYFGPGTRLTVL.

The chain employs TRBV5-4 and TRBJ2-1; 7 positions agree with TRBD2. This CDR3 comprises 15 residues. From germline, CDR1 is SGHNT and CDR2 YYREEE (reference sequence). V was pared by 4 bases and J by 7 bases, with 11 bases of the junction left unmatched. The CDR3 coding sequence is TGTGCCAGCAGCCTCACGGGACTACAAGAAAATGAGCAGTTCTTC. Amino acid sequence: CASSLTGLQENEQFF. Supplemented by reference TRBV5-4 and TRBJ2-1, the full variable domain reads ETGVTQSPTHLIKTRGQQVTLRCSSQSGHNTVSWYQQALGQGPQFIFQYYREEENGRGNFPPRFSGLQFPNYSSELNVNALELDDSALYLCASSLTGLQENEQFFGPGTRLTVL.

In this sample, this clonotype turned up once. The chain links TRBV28 to TRBJ1-2, with D hard to call. The CDR3 is made up of 14 amino acids. The V gene's germline CDR1 is MDHEN and CDR2 SYDVKM. With 5 bases removed from V and 5 bases from J, the gap between germline ends came to 15 bases. The DNA for the CDR3 is TGTGCCAGCAGTCCCTCTATGTACCTTTATGGCTACACCTTC. Its translation: CASSPSMYLYGYTF.

This chain links TRBV25-1 with TRBJ1-1; 12 positions match TRBD1. Germline trimming cut 7 bases from V and 3 bases from J; bases unmatched to any gene: 9. The length of the CDR3 is 16 residues. The germline V gene encodes CDR1 MGHDK and CDR2 SYGVNS. Here the CDR3 reads CASIGTGGSGDTEAFF. CDR3 DNA: TGTGCCAGCATTGGGACAGGGGGCTCGGGCGACACTGAAGCTTTCTTT.

The V and J genes are TRBV24-1 and TRBJ2-7; D possibly corresponds to TRBD2 (6 bases). V was pared by 5 bases and J by 6 bases, with 13 bases between. The CDR3 has 13 residues. Germline V gives CDR1 KGHDR, CDR2 SFDVKD. The chain's CDR3 is CATSGRLVSEQYF. The CDR3 DNA sequence: TGTGCCACCAGTGGCCGACTAGTTTCCGAGCAGTACTTC.